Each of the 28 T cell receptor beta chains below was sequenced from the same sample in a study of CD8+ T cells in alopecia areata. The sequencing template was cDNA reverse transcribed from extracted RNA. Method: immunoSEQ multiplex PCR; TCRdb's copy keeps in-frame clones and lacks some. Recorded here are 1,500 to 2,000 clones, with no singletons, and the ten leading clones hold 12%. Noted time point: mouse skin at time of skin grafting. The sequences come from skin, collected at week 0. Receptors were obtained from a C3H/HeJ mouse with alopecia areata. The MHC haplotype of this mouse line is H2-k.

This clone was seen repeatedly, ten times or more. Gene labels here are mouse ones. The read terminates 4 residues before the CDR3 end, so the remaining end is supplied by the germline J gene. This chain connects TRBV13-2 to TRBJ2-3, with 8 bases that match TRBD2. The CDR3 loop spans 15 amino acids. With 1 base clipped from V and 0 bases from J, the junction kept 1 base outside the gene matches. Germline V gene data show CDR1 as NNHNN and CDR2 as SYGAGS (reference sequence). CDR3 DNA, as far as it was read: TGTGCCAGCGGTGATCTGGGGGGTAGTGCAGAA. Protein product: CASGDLGGSAE. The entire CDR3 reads CASGDLGGSAETLYF.

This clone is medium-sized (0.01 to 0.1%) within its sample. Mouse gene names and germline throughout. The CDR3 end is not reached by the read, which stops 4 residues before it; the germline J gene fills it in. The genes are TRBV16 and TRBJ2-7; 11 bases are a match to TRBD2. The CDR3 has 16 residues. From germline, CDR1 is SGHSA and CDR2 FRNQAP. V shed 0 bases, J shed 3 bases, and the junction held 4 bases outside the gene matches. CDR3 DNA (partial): TGTGCAAGCAGCTTAGATCGGGACTGGGGGTTCTAT. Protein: CASSLDRDWGFY. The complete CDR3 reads CASSLDRDWGFYEQYF.

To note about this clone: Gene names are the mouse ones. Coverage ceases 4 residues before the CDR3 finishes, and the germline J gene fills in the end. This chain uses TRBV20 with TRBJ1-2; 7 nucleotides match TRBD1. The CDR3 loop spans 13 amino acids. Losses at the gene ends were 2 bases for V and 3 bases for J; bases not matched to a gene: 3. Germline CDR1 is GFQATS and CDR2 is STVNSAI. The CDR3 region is CGARKGGDSDYTF. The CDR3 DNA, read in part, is TGTGGTGCTAGGAAAGGGGGCGACTCC.

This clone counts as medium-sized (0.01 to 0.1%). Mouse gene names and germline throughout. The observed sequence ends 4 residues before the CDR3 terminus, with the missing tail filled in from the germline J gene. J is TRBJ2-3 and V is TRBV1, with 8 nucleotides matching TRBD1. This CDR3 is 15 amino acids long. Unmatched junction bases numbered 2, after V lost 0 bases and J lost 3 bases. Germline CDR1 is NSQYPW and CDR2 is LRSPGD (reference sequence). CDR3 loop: CTCSADRGRAETLYF. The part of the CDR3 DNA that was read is TGCACCTGCAGTGCAGACAGGGGGCGCGCAGAA.

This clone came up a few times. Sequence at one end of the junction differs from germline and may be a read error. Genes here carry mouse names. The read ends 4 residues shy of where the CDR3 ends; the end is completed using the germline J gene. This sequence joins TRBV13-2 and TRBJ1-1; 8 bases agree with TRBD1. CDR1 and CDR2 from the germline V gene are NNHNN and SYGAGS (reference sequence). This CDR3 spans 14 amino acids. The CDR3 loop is CASGLDRANIEVFF. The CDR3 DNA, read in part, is TGTGCCAGCGGCCTGGACAGGGCAAACATA.

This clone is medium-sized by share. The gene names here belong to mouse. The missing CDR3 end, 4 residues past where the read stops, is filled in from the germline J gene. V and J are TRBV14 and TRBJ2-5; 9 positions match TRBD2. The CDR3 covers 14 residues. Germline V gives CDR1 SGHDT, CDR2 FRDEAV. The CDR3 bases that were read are TGTGCCAGCAGTTTCACTGGGGGGTTCGAC. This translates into CASSFTGGFD. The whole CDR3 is CASSFTGGFDTQYF.

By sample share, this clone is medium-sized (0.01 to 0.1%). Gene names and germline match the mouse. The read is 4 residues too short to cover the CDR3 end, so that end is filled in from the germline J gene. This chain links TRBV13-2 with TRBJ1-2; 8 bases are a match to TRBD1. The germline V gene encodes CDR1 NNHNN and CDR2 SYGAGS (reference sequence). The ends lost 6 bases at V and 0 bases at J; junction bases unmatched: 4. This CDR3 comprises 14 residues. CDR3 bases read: TGTGCCAGCGATGACAGGGGTTCAAACTCC. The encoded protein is CASDDRGSNS. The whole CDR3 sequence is CASDDRGSNSDYTF.

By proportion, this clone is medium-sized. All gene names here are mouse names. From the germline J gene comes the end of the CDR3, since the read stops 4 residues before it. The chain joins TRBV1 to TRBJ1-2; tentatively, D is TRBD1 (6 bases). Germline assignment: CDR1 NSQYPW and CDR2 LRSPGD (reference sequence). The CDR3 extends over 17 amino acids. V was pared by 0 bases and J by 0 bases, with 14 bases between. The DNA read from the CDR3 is TGCACCTGCAGTGCAGATTACCCCGGGACAACAAACTCC. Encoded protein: CTCSADYPGTTNS. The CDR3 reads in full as CTCSADYPGTTNSDYTF.

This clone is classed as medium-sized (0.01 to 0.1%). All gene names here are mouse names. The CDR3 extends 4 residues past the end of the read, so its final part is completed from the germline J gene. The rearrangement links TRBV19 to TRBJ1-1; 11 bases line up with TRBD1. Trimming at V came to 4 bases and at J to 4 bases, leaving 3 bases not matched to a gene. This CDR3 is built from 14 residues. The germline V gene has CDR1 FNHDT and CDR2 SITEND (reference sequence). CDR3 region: CASSSGTGGTEVFF. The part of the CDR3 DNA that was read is TGTGCCAGCAGTTCCGGGACAGGGGGCACA.

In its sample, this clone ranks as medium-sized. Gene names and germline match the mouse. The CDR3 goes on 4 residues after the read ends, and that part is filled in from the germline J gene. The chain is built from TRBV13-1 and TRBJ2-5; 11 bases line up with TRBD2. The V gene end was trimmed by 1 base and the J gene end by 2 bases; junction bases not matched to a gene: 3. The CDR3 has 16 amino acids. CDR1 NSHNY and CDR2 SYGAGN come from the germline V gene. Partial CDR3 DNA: TGTGCCAGCAGTGATAAGACTGGGGGGGGCCAAGAC. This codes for CASSDKTGGGQD. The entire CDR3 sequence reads CASSDKTGGGQDTQYF.

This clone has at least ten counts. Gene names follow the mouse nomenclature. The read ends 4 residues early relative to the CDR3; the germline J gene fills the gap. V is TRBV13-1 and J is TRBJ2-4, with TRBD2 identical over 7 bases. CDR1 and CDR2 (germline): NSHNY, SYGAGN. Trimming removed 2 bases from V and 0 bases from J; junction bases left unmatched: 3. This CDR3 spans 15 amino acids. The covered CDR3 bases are TGTGCCAGCAGTGAGGCCTGGGGGAGTCAAAAC. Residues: CASSEAWGSQN. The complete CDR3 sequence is CASSEAWGSQNTLYF.

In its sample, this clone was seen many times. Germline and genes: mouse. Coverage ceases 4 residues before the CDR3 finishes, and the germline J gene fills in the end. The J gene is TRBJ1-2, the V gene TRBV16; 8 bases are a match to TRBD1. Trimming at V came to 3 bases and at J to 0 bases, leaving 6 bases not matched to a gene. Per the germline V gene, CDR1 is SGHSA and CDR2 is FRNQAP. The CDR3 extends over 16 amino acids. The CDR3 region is CASSFDRGPANSDYTF. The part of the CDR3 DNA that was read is TGTGCAAGCAGCTTCGACAGGGGCCCCGCAAACTCC.

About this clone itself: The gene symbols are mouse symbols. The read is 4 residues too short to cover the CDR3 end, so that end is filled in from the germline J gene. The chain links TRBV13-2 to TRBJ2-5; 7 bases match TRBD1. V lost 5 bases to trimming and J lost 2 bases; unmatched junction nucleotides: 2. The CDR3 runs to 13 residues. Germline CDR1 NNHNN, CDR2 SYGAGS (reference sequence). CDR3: CASGRTGQDTQYF. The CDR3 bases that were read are TGTGCCAGCGGGAGGACAGGCCAAGAC.

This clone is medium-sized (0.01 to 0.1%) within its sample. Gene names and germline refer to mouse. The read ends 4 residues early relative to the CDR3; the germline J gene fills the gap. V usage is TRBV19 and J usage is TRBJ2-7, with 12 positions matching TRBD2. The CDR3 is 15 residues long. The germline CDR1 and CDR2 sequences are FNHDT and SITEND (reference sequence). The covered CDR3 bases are TGTGCCAGCAGTTCGACTGGGGGGGCGCCATAT. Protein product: CASSSTGGAPY. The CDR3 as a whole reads CASSSTGGAPYEQYF.

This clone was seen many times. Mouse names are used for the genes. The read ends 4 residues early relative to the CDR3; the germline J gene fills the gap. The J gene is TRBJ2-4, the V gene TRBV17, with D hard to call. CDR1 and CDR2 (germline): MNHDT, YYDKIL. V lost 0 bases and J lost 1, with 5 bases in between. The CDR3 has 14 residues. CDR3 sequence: CASSRDEGQNTLYF. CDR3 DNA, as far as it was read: TGTGCTAGCAGTAGAGATGAGGGTCAAAAC.

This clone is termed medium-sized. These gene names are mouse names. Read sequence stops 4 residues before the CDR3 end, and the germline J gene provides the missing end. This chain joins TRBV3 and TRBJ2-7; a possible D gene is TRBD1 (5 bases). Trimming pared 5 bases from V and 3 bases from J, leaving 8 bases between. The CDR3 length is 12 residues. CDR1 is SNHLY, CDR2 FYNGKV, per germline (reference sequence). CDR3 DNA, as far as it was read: TGTGCCAGCAGCATTCAGGGCTAT. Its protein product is CASSIQGY. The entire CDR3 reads CASSIQGYEQYF.

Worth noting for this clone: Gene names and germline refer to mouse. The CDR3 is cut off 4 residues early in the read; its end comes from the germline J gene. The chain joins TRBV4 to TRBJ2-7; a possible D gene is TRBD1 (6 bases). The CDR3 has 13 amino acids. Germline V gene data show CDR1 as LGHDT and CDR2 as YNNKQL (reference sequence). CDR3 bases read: TGTGCCAGCAGACGGGGACAAAAATAT. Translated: CASRRGQKY. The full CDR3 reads CASRRGQKYEQYF.

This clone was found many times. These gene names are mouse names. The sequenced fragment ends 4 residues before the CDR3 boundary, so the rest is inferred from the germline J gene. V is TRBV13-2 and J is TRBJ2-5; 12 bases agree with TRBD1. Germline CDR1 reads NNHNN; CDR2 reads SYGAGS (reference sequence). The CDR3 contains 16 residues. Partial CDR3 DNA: TGTGCCAGCGGTGATGATGGGACAGGGGGCGCGGAC. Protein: CASGDDGTGGAD. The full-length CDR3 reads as CASGDDGTGGADTQYF.

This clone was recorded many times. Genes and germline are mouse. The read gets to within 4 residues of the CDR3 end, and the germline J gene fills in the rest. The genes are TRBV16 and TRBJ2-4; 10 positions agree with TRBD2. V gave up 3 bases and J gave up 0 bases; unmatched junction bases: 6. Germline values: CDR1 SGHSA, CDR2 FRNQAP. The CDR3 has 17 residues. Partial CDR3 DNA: TGTGCAAGCAGCTTTAAGGGACTGGGGTCTAGTCAAAAC. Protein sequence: CASSFKGLGSSQN. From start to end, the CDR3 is CASSFKGLGSSQNTLYF.

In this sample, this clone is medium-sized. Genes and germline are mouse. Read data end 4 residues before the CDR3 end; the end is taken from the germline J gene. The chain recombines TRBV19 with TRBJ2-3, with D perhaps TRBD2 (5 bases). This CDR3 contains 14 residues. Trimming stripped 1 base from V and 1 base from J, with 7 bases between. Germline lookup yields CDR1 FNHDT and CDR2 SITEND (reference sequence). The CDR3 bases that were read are TGTGCCAGCAGTATACGCTGGGGTGCAGAA. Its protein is CASSIRWGAE. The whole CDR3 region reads CASSIRWGAETLYF. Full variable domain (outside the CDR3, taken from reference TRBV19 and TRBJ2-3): GGIITQTPKFLIGQEGQKLTLKCQQNFNHDTMYWYRQDSGKGLRLIYYSITENDLQKGDLSEGYDASREKKSSFSLTVTSAQKNEMAVFLCASSIRWGAETLYFGSGTRLTVL.

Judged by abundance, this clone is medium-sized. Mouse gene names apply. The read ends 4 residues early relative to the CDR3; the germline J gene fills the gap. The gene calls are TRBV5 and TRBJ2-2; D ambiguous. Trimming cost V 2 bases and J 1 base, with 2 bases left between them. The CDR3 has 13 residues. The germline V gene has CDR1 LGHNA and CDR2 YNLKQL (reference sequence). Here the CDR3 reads CASSQQNTGQLYF. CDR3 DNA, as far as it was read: TGTGCCAGCAGCCAACAAAACACCGGG.

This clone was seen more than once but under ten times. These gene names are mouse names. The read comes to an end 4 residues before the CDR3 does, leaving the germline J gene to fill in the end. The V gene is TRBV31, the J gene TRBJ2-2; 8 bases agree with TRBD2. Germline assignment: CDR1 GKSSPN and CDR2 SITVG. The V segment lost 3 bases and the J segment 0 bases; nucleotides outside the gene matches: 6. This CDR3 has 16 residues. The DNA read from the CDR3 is TGTGCCTGGAGCCCCAGCTGGGGGGCAAACACCGGG. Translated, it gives CAWSPSWGANTG. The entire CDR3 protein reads CAWSPSWGANTGQLYF.

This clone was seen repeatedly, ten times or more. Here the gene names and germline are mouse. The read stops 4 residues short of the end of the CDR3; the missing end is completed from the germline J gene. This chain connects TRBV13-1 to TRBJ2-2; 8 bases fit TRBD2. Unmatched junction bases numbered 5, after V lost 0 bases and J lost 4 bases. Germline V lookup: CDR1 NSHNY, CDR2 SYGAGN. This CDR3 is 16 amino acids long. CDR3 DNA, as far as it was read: TGTGCCAGCAGTGATGGGGCTGGGGGGCCCACCGGG. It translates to CASSDGAGGPTG. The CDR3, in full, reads CASSDGAGGPTGQLYF.

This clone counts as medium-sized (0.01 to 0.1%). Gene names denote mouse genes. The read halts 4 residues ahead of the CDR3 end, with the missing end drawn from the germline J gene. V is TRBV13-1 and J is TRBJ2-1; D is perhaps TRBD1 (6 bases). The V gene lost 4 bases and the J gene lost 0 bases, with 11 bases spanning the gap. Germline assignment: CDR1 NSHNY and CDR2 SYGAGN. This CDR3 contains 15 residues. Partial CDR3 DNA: TGTGCCAGCAGTCCCCGCAGGGGTAACTATGCT. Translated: CASSPRRGNYA. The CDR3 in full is CASSPRRGNYAEQFF.

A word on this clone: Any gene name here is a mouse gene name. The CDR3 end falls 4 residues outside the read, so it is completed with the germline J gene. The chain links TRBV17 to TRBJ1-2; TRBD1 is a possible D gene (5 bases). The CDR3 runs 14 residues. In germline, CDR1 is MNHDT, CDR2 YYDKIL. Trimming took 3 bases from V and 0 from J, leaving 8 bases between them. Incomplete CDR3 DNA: TGTGCTAGCAGTAGGGGCAGGGCAAACTCC. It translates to CASSRGRANS. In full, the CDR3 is CASSRGRANSDYTF.

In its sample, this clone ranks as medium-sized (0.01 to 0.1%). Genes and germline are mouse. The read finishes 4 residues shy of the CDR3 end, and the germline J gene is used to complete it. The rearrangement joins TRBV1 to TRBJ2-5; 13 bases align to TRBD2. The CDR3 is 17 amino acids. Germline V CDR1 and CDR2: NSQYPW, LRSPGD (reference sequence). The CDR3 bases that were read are TGCACCTGCAGTGCAGATAGGGACTGGGGGGGGCTGGAC. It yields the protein CTCSADRDWGGLD. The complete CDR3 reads CTCSADRDWGGLDTQYF.

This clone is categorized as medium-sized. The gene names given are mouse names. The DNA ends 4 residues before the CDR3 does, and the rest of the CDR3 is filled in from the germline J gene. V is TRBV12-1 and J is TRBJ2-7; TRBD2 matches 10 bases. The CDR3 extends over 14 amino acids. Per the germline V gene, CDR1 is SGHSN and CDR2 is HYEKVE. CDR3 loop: CASSSGTGVYEQYF. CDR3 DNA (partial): TGTGCCAGCTCTTCCGGGACTGGGGTTTAT.

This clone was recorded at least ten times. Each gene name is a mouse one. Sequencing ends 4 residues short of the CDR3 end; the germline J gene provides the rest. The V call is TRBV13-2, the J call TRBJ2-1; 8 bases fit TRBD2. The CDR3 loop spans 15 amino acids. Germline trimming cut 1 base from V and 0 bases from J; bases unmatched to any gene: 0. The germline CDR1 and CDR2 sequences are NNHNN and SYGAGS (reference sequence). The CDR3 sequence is CASGDWGGNYAEQFF. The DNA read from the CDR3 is TGTGCCAGCGGTGATTGGGGGGGTAACTATGCT.